This T cell receptor beta chain was retrieved from a study of CXCR3-negative and CXCR3-positive naive CD8 T cells. For the study at large: TRB reads totalled about 140 million, about 1.5 +/- 0.3 million per library. Study results and limitations: Relative to CXCR3-negative naive cells, CXCR3-positive naive cells had more hydrophobic TRB CDR3s. TRBV-TRBJ usage was similar across naive CXCR3 subsets but distinct in memory cells. Both naive subsets carried similar amounts of surface CD5, so TCR strength was inferred from TRB CDR3 properties.

The CD45RO-CCR7+CD27+CD95- phenotype denoted naive CD8+ T cells. UMI-tagged TRB cDNA libraries were built via 5' RACE. Reprocessing the 5' RACE reads, TCRdb reports a single entry for every CDR3 protein and omits DNA. The record lists 5,700 or so distinct CDR3 sequences, of which the ten most abundant hold more than 1.5%. Germline V gene sequence: CDR1 SGHTA, CDR2 FQGTGA. CDR3 length: 17 amino acids. Note on this clonotype: Antigen unknown.

The sequencing input was naive CXCR3+ CD8+ T cells from blood. As for subset: CD45RO-CCR7+CD27+CD95- naive CD8+ T cells expressing CXCR3 (TNR3+). This sequence originates from a human donor in good health. Some clones in this sample may be carry-over from other donors' samples. The chain carries TRBV7-3 and TRBJ2-2; the D gene TCRdb calls, TRBD1, cannot be checked with no DNA. CDR3: CASSPQGVGGYTGELFF.